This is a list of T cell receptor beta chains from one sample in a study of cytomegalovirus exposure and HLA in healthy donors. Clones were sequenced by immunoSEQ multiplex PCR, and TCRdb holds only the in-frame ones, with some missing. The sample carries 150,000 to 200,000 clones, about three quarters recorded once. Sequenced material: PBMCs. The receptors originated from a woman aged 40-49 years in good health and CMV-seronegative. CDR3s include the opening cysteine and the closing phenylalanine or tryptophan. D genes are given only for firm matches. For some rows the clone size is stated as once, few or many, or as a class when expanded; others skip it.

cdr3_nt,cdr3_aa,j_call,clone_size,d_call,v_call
TGTGCCAGCAGCTCCGGGACAGGGGGTTCAGATACGCAGTATTTT,CASSSGTGGSDTQYF,TRBJ2-3,NA,TRBD1,TRBV13
TGTGCCAGCAGCTTGGGGCAGGGGGCGGTAGATACGCAGTATTTT,CASSLGQGAVDTQYF,TRBJ2-3,NA,TRBD1,TRBV11-2
TGTGCCAGCAGCCAAGGTCTGGCGGAGGCCACAGATACGCAGTATTTT,CASSQGLAEATDTQYF,TRBJ2-3,few,NA,TRBV4-2
TGTGCCAGCAGCGCCGCTAGCGGGAGGGCGGGTGAGACCCAGTACTTC,CASSAASGRAGETQYF,TRBJ2-5,few,TRBD2,TRBV9
TGTGCCAGCAGCTTAGGGGACAGGGATGGCTACACCTTC,CASSLGDRDGYTF,TRBJ1-2,few,TRBD1,TRBV11-2
TGCGCCAGCAGCTTGGGACAGTCTACCGGGGAGCTGTTTTTT,CASSLGQSTGELFF,TRBJ2-2,NA,NA,TRBV5-1
TGTGCCAGCAGCGAAACTAGCGACACAGATACGCAGTATTTT,CASSETSDTDTQYF,TRBJ2-3,NA,TRBD2,TRBV9
TGTGCCAGCACCGAAACGACAGGCTCCTATGGCTACACCTTC,CASTETTGSYGYTF,TRBJ1-2,once,NA,TRBV9
TGTGCCAGCAGTATCCCCGGGACAGTAGGCAATCAGCCCCAGCATTTT,CASSIPGTVGNQPQHF,TRBJ1-5,NA,TRBD1,TRBV28
TGTGCCAGCGGCGACCTCGGGACACTTCCCTACGAGCAGTACTTC,CASGDLGTLPYEQYF,TRBJ2-7,NA,NA,TRBV7-8
TGTGCCAGTAGTATGGGGCAGTTAGAGACCCAGTACTTC,CASSMGQLETQYF,TRBJ2-5,few,NA,TRBV19
TGTGCCAGCAGCTTAGCCTCTGCGGCAGATACGCAGTATTTT,CASSLASAADTQYF,TRBJ2-3,NA,NA,TRBV7-2
TGTGCCAGCTCACCACCGAGGACAAACAGGGGGCCAGCTAACTATGGCTACACCTTC,CASSPPRTNRGPANYGYTF,TRBJ1-2,NA,TRBD1,TRBV18
TGTGCCAGCAGCCAAGGATCGGGGGGAAGCACAGGTACGCAGTATTTT,CASSQGSGGSTGTQYF,TRBJ2-3,NA,TRBD2,TRBV5-4
TGTGCCAGCAGCTGGAGAGGACTAGCGGCGAACACCGGGGAGCTGTTTTTT,CASSWRGLAANTGELFF,TRBJ2-2,NA,TRBD2,TRBV7-2
TGTGCCAGCAGCCTTACAGGCGGGATGGCCTACAATGAGCAGTTCTTC,CASSLTGGMAYNEQFF,TRBJ2-1,NA,NA,TRBV14
TGTGCCAGCAGCCCTAGCGGGGGCGATGGCTACACCTTC,CASSPSGGDGYTF,TRBJ1-2,NA,NA,TRBV11-2
TGTGCCAGCAGCTTCGCAGGGGATCAGCCCCAGCATTTT,CASSFAGDQPQHF,TRBJ1-5,NA,NA,TRBV7-8
TGCGCCAGCAGCAGACTGGGCGGGAGCTATAATTCACCCCTCCACTTT,CASSRLGGSYNSPLHF,TRBJ1-6,few,NA,TRBV5-1
TGTGCCAGCAGGAGGACAGATGGCACTGAAGCTTTCTTT,CASRRTDGTEAFF,TRBJ1-1,NA,NA,TRBV2
TGCGCCAGCAGCCCCGTCCCGCAGGGATGGTCCGAGCAGTACTTC,CASSPVPQGWSEQYF,TRBJ2-7,NA,NA,TRBV4-3
TGTGCCAGCAGGCGAGCGGGTAGCGGCCCCTACAATGAGCAGTTCTTC,CASRRAGSGPYNEQFF,TRBJ2-1,NA,NA,TRBV27
TGTGCCAGCAGTTGGAGGAGGGACAGCAATCAGCCCCAGCATTTT,CASSWRRDSNQPQHF,TRBJ1-5,NA,NA,TRBV6-5
TGTGCCAGTAGTGTCCGACAGGGCTCCTACGAGCAGTACTTC,CASSVRQGSYEQYF,TRBJ2-7,few,TRBD1,TRBV19
TGTGCCAGCAGCCTCAGGGTTGCAGATACGCAGTATTTT,CASSLRVADTQYF,TRBJ2-3,NA,NA,TRBV7-9
TGTGCCAGTAGTGCCCCGGACAGGGGAGGGGGGGATACGCAGTATTTT,CASSAPDRGGGDTQYF,TRBJ2-3,NA,TRBD1,TRBV19
TGTGCTAGTGTTCTCTTTACGGGGGGCTATACCGGGGAGCTGTTTTTT,CASVLFTGGYTGELFF,TRBJ2-2,NA,NA,TRBV12-5
TGCGCCAGCAGCCAGACACAGGGGCTCACCGGGGAGCTGTTTTTT,CASSQTQGLTGELFF,TRBJ2-2,NA,TRBD1,TRBV5-1
TGTGCCAGCAGTGACAGGGTCGCCTACGAGCAGTACTTC,CASSDRVAYEQYF,TRBJ2-7,few,NA,TRBV6-1
TGTGCCAGCAGCTTGGACAGAAATGAGCAGTTCTTC,CASSLDRNEQFF,TRBJ2-1,few,NA,TRBV5-4
TGTGCCAGCAGCGGTACTAGTTCCGCCATCCAAGAGACCCAGTACTTC,CASSGTSSAIQETQYF,TRBJ2-5,NA,NA,TRBV7-2
TGTGCCTGGAGCGGGAGGCCCGGGGAGCTGTTTTTT,CAWSGRPGELFF,TRBJ2-2,few,TRBD2,TRBV30
TGTGCCAGCAGCCCCCCGGGGTTAGCGGTACTAAATGAGCAGTTCTTC,CASSPPGLAVLNEQFF,TRBJ2-1,NA,NA,TRBV4-2
TGTGCCAGCTCACCACCCTCGGGACAGTATGGCTACACCTTC,CASSPPSGQYGYTF,TRBJ1-2,NA,TRBD1,TRBV18
TGTGCCGCCCGAACAGGCGGGGGGCATCATCAGCCCCAGCATTTT,CAARTGGGHHQPQHF,TRBJ1-5,NA,NA,TRBV19
TGTGCCAGCAGCTCAGACATCAATGAGCAGTTCTTC,CASSSDINEQFF,TRBJ2-1,NA,NA,TRBV7-2
TGTGCCAGCAGCTCTAATAGGGGCCGAGACACTGAAGCTTTCTTT,CASSSNRGRDTEAFF,TRBJ1-1,NA,NA,TRBV7-9
TGTGCCAGCGGTTGGTCAGGTCTGGATTTACGTAATGAGCAGTTCTTC,CASGWSGLDLRNEQFF,TRBJ2-1,NA,NA,TRBV27
TGTGCCTGGAGTGTGAGGGTACCTAATGAAAAACTGTTTTTT,CAWSVRVPNEKLFF,TRBJ1-4,NA,NA,TRBV30
TGTGCCAGCAGCTTTAAGCGGGAGGGAGCTAACAATGAGCAGTTCTTC,CASSFKREGANNEQFF,TRBJ2-1,NA,TRBD2,TRBV11-2
TGTGCCAGTAGTATCGGACTTCTGTACGTAGATGAGCAGTTCTTC,CASSIGLLYVDEQFF,TRBJ2-1,NA,NA,TRBV19
TGTGCCAGCAGCGGGACTAGCCCCTACAATGAGCAGTTCTTC,CASSGTSPYNEQFF,TRBJ2-1,NA,TRBD2,TRBV9
TGTGCCAGCAGCTCAAGGCGGAGGACCTACTCTGGAAACACCATATATTTT,CASSSRRRTYSGNTIYF,TRBJ1-3,NA,NA,TRBV7-2
TGCAGCACGCGGACAGGCTATTACAATGAGCAGTTCTTC,CSTRTGYYNEQFF,TRBJ2-1,NA,TRBD1,TRBV29-1